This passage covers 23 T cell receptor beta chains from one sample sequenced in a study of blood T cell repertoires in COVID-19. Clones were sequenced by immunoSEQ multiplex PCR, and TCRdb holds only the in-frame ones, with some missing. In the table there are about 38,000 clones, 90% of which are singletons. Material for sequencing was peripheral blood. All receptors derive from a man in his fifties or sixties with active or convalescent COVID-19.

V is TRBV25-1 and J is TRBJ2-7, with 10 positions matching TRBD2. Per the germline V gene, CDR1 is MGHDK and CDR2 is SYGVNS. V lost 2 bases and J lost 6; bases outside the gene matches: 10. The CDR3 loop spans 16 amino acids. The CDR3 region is CASSEEASGSPSEQYF. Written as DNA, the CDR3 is TGTGCCAGCAGTGAAGAGGCTAGCGGGAGTCCAAGCGAGCAGTACTTC.

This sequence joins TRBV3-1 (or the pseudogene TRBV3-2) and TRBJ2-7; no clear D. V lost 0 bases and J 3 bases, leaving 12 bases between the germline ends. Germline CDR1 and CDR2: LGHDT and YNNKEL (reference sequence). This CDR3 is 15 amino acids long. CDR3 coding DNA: TGTGCCAGCAGCCAAGATAGTCCATTAATCTACGAGCAGTACTTC. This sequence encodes CASSQDSPLIYEQYF.

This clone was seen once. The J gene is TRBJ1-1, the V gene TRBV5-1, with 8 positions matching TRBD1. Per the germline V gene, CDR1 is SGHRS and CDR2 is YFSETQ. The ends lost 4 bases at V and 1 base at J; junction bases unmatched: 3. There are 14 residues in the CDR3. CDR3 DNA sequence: TGCGCCAGCAGCAGGACAGGGCAGAACACTGAAGCTTTCTTT. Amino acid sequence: CASSRTGQNTEAFF.

CDR3 coding DNA: TGCGCCAGCAGCCCCTCGGGACTCCACTCCTACGAGCAGTACTTC. This translates into CASSPSGLHSYEQYF. The chain is built from TRBV10-2 and TRBJ2-7; TRBD2 might be the D (6 bases). V gave up 6 bases and J gave up 0 bases, with 15 bases separating them. The CDR3 totals 15 residues. Per germline, CDR1 WSHSY and CDR2 SAAADI.

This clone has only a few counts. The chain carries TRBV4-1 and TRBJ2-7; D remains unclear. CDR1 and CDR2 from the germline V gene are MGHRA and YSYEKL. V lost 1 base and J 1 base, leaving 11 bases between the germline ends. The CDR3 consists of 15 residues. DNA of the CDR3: TGCGCCAGCAGCCAAGGGGCAGTAAGTTCCTACGAGCAGTACTTC. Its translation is CASSQGAVSSYEQYF.

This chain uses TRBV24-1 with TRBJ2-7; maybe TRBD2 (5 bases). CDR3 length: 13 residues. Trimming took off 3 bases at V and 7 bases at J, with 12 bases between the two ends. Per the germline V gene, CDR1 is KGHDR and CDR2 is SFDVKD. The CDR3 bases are TGTGCCACCAGTGATATCCCCGGCGGGGAGCAGTACTTC. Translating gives CATSDIPGGEQYF.

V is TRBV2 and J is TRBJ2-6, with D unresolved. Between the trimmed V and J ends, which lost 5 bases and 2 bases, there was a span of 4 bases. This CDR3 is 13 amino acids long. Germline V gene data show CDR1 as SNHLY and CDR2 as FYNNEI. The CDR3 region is CASSPTGANVLTF. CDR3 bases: TGTGCCAGCAGTCCAACTGGGGCCAACGTCCTGACTTTC.

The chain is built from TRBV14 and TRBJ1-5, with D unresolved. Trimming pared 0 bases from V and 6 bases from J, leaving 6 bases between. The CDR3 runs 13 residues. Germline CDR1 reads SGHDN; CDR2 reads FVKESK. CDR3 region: CASSQDLRQPQHF. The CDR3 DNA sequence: TGTGCCAGCAGCCAAGATCTTCGTCAGCCCCAGCATTTT.

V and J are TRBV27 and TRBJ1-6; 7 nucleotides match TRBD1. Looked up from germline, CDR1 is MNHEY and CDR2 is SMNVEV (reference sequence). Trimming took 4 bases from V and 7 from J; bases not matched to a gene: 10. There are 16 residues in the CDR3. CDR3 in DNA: TGTGCCAGCAGTTATCCTTACAGGGGATCCAATTCACCCCTCCACTTT. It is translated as CASSYPYRGSNSPLHF.

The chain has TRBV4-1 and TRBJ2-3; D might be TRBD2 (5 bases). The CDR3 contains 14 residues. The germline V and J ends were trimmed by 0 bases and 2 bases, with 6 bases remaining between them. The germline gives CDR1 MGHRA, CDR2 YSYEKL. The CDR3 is CASSQEGDTDTQYF. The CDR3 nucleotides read TGCGCCAGCAGCCAAGAGGGAGACACAGATACGCAGTATTTT.

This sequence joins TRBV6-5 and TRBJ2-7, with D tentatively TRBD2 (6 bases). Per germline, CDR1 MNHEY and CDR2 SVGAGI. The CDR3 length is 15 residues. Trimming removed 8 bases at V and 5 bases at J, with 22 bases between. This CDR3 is CASGRGAPVRNEQYF. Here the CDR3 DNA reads TGTGCCAGCGGCCGCGGGGCCCCGGTAAGGAACGAGCAGTACTTC.

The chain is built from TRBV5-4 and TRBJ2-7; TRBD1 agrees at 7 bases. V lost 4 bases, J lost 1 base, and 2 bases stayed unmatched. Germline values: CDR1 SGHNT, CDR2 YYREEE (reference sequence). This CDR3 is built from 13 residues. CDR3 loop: CASSPGQSYEQYF. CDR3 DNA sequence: TGTGCCAGCAGCCCGGGACAGTCCTACGAGCAGTACTTC.

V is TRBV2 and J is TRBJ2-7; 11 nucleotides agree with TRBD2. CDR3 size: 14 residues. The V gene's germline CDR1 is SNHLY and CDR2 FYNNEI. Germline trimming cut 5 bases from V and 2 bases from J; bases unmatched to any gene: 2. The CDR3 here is CASSSSGRAYEQYF. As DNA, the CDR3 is TGTGCCAGCAGTAGTAGCGGGAGGGCCTACGAGCAGTACTTC.

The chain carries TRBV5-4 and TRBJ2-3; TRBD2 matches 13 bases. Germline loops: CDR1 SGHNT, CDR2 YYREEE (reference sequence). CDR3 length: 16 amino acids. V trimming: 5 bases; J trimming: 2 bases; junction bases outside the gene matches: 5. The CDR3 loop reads CASSSGTSGNTDTQYF. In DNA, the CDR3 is TGTGCCAGCAGTTCCGGGACTAGCGGGAACACAGATACGCAGTATTTT.

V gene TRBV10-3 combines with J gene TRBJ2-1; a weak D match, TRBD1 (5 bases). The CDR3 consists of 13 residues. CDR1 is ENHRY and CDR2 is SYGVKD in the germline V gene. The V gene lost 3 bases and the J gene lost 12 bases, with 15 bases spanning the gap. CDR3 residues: CAISDYDSLRQFF. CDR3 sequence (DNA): TGTGCCATCAGTGACTACGACAGCCTACGGCAGTTCTTC.

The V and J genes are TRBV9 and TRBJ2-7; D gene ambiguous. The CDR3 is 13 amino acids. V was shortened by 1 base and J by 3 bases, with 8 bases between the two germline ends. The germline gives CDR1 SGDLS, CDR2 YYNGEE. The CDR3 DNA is TGTGCCAGCAGCGTAACAGATGGCTACGAGCAGTACTTC. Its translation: CASSVTDGYEQYF.

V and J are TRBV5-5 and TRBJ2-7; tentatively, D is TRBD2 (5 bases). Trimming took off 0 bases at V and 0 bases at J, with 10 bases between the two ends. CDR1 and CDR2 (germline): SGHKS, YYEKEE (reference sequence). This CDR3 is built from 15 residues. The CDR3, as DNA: TGTGCCAGCAGCTTGGCCTTTGGGAGCTCCTACGAGCAGTACTTC. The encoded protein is CASSLAFGSSYEQYF.

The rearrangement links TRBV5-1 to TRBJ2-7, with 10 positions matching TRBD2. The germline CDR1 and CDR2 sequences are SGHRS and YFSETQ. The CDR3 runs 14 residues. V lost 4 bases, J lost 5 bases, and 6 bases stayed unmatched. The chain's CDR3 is CASSDSGRAHEQYF. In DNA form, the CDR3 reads TGCGCCAGCAGCGACAGCGGGAGGGCCCACGAGCAGTACTTC.

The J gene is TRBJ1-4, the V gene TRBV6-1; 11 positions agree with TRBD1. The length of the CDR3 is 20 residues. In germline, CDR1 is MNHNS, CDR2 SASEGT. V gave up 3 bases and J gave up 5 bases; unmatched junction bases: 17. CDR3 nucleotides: TGTGCCAGCAGTGAGGACCGGGACAGGGGGTATTCGTTTGGAAATGAAAAACTGTTTTTT. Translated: CASSEDRDRGYSFGNEKLFF.

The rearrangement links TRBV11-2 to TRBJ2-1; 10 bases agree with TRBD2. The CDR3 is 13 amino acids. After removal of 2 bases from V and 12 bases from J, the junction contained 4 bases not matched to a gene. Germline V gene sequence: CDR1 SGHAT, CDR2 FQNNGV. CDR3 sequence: CASSLTLAGVQFF. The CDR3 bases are TGTGCCAGCAGCTTAACGCTAGCGGGGGTGCAGTTCTTC.

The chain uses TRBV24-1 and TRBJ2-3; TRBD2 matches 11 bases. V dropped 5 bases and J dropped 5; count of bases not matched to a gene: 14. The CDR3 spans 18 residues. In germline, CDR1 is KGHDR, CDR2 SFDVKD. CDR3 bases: TGTGCCACCAGTGGGGTTAGCGGGAGGGCCGGGTATCGAGATACGCAGTATTTT. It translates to CATSGVSGRAGYRDTQYF.

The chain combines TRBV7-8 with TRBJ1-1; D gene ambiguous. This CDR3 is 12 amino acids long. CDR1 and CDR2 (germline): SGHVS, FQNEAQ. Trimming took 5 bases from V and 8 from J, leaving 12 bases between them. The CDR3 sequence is CASSRLLGEAFF. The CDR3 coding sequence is TGTGCCAGCAGCCGACTCCTCGGGGAAGCTTTCTTT.

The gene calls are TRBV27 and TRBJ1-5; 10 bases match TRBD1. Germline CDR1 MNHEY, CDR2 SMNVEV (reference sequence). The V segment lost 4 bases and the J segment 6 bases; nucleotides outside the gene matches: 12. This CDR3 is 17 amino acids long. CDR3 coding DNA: TGTGCCAGCAGTTCCACCGCGGGGACAGGGGTAATTCAGCCCCAGCATTTT. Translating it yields CASSSTAGTGVIQPQHF.